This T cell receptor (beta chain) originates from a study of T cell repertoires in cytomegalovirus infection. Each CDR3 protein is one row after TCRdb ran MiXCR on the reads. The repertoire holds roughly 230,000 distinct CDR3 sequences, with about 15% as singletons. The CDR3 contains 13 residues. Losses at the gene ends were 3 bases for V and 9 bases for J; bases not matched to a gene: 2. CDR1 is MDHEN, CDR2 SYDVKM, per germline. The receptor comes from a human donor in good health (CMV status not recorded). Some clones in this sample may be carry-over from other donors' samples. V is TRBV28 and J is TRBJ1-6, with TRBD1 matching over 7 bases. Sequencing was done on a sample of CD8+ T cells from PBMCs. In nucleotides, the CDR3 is TGTGCCAGCAGTTTCTACAGGGGTTCACCCCTCCACTTT. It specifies CASSFYRGSPLHF.